This T cell receptor beta chain was observed in a study of identical twins. This CDR3 region has 17 residues. Germline V gene data show CDR1 as SGHRS and CDR2 as YFSETQ. Study results and limitations: With abundant cord blood beta clonotypes, insertions were fewer; memory repertoires showed no such pattern. The study drew conclusions from cross-sectional statistical analysis, not from following the same donors. Monozygotic twins shared more out-of-frame TCR alpha than recombination models predicted.

One entry per CDR3 protein results from TCRdb running MiXCR on the 5' RACE reads. The table has 1,800,000 or so distinct CDR3 sequences, 32% seen once. About this clonotype: Its antigen is still unknown. At one end the junction does not follow the germline gene, possibly because of a read error.

The sequenced material came from cord blood. This TCR derives from a newborn girl in good health. The chain employs TRBV5-1 and TRBJ2-1; TRBD2 agrees at 16 bases. The CDR3 loop is CASSWGLAGGFYNGQFF. CDR3 nucleotides: TGCGCCAGCAGCTGGGGACTAGCGGGGGGGTTCTACAATGGGCAGTTCTTC.